This T cell receptor (beta chain) was captured in a study of post-analysis software for immune sequencing data. Background on the study: As for disease course, relapsing-remitting, secondary progressive and progressive-relapsing multiple sclerosis were all included.

Note on this clonotype: The antigen is not known.

Study results and limitations: Under F measure analysis, samples from one preparation batch co-clustered strongly. Controls showed significantly higher normalized Chao1 diversity than did multiple sclerosis patients.

cDNA libraries of TCR beta carried unique molecular identifiers. Yield was about 500,000 cDNA molecules from roughly 0.93 to 9.6 million T cells. TCRdb reprocessed the PCR reads with MiXCR, giving one entry per CDR3 protein. The sample has hundreds of thousands of distinct CDR3 sequences, roughly 50% seen once. The sample taken for sequencing was blood. The origin of this receptor is a girl aged 5 to 17 with multiple sclerosis.

CDR3 coding DNA: TGTGCCAGCATTAACCCCTGGGGGGGGGCATACAATGAGCAGTTCTTC. Its translation is CASINPWGGAYNEQFF. The V and J genes are TRBV6-6 and TRBJ2-1; the D gene is possibly TRBD2 (7 bases). This CDR3 has 16 residues. V was cut by 7 bases and J by 4 bases, with 20 bases left in between. In germline, CDR1 is MNHNY, CDR2 SVGAGI (reference sequence).